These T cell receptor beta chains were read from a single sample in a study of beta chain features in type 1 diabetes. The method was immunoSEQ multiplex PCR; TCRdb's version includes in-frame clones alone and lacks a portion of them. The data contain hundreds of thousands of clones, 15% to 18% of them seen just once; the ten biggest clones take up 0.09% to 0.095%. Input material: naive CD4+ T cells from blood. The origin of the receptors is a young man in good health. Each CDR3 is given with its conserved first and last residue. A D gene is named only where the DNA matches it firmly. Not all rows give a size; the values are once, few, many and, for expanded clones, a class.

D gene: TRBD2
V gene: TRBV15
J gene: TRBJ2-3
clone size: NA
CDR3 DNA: TGTGCCACCAGCAGGGTGGAGACTAGCGGGGATACTAGCACAGATACGCAGTATTTT
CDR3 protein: CATSRVETSGDTSTDTQYF

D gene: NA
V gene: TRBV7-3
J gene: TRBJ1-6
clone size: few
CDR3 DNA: TGTGCCAGCAGCTTAAGCGGGCTTGAGGCCCTCCACTTT
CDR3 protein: CASSLSGLEALHF

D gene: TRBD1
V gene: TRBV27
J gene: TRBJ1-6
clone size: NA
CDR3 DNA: TGTGCCAGCAGTTTACGGACCCGAGGACAGGGTTTATCTCGCGGGGGTTCCCTCCACTTT
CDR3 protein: CASSLRTRGQGLSRGGSLHF

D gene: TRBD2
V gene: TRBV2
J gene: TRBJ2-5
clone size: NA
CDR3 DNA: TGTGCCAGCAGACCTCAGACTAGCGCGGAGACCCAGTACTTC
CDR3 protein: CASRPQTSAETQYF

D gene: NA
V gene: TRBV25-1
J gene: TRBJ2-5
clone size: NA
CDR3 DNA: TGTGCCAGCAGTGAATCGCGCGAGAAGACCCAGTACTTC
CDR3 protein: CASSESREKTQYF

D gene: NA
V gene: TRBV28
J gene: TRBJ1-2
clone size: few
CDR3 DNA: TGTGCCAGCAGTTTATGGGGTTATGGCTACACCTTC
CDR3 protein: CASSLWGYGYTF

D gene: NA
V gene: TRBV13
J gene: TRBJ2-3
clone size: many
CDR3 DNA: TGTGCCAGCGGGCGGACAGATACGCAGTATTTT
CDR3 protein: CASGRTDTQYF

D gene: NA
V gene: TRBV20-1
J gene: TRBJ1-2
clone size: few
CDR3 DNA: TGCAGTGCTAGAGTTTATGGCTACACCTTC
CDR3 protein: CSARVYGYTF

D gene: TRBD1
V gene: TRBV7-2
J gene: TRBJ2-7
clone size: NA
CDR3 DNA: TGTGCCAGCAGCCAGGACAGGGGGCAAGGGGAGCAGTACTTC
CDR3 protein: CASSQDRGQGEQYF

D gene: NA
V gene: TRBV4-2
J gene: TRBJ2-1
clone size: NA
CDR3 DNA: TGTGCCAGCAGCCAAGATGCCGGTACAGGGATTTACAATGAGCAGTTCTTC
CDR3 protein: CASSQDAGTGIYNEQFF

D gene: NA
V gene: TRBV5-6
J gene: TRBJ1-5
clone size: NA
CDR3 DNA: TGTGCCAGCAGCTACGCCTGGGGGACCCATAATCAGCCCCAGCATTTT
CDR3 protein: CASSYAWGTHNQPQHF

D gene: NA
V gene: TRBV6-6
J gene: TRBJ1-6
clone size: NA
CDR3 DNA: TGTGCCAGCAGTGACGGGACGGTCGGTTCACCCCTCCACTTT
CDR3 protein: CASSDGTVGSPLHF

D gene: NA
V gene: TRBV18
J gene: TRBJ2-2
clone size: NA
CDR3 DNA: TGTGCCAGCTCACCCGACAGGATGAACACCGGGGAGCTGTTTTTT
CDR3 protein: CASSPDRMNTGELFF

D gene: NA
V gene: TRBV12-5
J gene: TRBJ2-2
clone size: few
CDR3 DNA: TGTGCTAGTGGAGTGACGGGTACCGGGGAGCTGTTTTTT
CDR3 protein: CASGVTGTGELFF

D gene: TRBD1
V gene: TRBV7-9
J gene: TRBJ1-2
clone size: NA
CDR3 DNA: TGTGCCAGCAGCTTTCAACAGGGGGCGAATGGCTACACCTTC
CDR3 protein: CASSFQQGANGYTF

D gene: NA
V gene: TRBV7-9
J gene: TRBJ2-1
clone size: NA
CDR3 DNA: TGTGCCAGCAGTTTTGACGGGGCAACTAACAATGAGCAGTTCTTC
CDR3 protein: CASSFDGATNNEQFF

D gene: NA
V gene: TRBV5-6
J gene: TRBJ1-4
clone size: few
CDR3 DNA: TGTGCCAGCAGCTTCCCAGGGGTGGAGAATGAAAAACTGTTTTTT
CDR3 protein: CASSFPGVENEKLFF

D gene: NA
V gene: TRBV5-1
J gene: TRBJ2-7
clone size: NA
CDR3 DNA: TGCGCCAGCAGCTCGTCGCCATCCTACGAGCAGTACTTC
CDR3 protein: CASSSSPSYEQYF